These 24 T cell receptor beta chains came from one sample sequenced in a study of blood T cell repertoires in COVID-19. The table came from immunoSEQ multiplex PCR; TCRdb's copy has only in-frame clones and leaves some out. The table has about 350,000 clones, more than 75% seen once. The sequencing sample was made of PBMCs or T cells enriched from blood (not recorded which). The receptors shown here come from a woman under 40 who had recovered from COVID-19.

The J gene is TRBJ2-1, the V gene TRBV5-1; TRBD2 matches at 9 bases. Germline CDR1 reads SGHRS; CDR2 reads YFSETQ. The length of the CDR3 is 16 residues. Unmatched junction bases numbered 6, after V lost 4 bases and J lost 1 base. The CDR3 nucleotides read TGCGCCAGCAGCCCCCGACTAGCGGATTCCTACAATGAGCAGTTCTTC. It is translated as CASSPRLADSYNEQFF.

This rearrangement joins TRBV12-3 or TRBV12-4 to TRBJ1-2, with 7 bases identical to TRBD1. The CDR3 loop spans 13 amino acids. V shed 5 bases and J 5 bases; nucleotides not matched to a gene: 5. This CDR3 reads CASSPTGTYGYTF. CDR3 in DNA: TGTGCCAGCAGTCCGACAGGGACGTATGGCTACACCTTC.

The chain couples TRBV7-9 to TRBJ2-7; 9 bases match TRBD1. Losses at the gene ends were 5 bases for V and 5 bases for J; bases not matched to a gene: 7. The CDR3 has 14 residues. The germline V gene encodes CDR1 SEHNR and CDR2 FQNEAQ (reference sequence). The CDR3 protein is CASSIPTGGNEQYF. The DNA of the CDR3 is TGTGCCAGCAGCATACCGACAGGGGGAAACGAGCAGTACTTC.

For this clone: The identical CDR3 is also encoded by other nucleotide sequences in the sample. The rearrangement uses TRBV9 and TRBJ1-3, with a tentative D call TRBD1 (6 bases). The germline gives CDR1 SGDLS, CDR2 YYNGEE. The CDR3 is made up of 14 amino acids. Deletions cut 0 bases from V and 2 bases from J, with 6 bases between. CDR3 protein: CASSVEGAGNTIYF. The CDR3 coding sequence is TGTGCCAGCAGCGTAGAGGGGGCTGGAAACACCATATATTTT.

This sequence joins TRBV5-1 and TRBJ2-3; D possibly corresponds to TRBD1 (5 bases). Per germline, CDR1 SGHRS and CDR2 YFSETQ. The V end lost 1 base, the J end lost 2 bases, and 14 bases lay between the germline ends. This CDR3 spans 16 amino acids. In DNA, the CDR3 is TGCGCCAGCAGCTTGCCCAGGGAAACCCCCACAGATACGCAGTATTTT. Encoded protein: CASSLPRETPTDTQYF.

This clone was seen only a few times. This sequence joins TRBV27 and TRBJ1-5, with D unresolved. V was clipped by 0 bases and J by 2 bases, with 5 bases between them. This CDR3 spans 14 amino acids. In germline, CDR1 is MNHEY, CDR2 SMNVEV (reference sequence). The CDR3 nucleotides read TGTGCCAGCAGTTTATCGAGGGGCAATCAGCCCCAGCATTTT. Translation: CASSLSRGNQPQHF.

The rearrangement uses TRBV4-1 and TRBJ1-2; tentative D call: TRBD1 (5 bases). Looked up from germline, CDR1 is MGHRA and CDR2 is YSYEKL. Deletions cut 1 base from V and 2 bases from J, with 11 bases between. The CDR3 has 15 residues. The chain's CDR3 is CASSQGQGTNYGYTF. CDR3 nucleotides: TGCGCCAGCAGCCAAGGGCAGGGAACCAACTATGGCTACACCTTC.

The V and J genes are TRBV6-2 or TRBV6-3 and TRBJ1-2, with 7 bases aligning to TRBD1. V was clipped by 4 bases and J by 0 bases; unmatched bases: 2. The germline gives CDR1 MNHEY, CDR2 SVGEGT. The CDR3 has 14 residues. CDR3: CASSWDRANYGYTF. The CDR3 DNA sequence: TGTGCCAGCAGTTGGGACAGAGCTAACTATGGCTACACCTTC.

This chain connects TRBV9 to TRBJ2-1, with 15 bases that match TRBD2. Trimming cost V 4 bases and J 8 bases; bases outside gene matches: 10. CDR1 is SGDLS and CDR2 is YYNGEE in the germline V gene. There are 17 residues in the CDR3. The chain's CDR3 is CASSSFRTSGGADEQFF. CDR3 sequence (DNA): TGTGCCAGCAGCTCCTTCCGGACTAGCGGGGGGGCTGATGAGCAGTTCTTC. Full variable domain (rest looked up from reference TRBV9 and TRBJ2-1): DSGVTQTPKHLITATGQRVTLRCSPRSGDLSVYWYQQSLDQGLQFLIQYYNGEERAKGNILERFSAQQFPDLHSELNLSSLELGDSALYFCASSSFRTSGGADEQFFGPGTRLTVL.

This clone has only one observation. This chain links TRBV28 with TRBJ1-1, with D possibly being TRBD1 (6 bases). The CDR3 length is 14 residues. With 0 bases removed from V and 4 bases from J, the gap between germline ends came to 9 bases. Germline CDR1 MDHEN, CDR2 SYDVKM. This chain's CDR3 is CASSLWGTTTEAFF. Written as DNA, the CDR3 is TGTGCCAGCAGTTTATGGGGGACAACCACTGAAGCTTTCTTT.

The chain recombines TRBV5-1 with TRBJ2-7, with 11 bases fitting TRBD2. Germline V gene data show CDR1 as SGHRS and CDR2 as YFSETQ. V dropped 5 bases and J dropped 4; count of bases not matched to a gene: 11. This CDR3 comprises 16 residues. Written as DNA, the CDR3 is TGCGCCAGCAGTCGTGATAGCGGGGGGGCCGAGTACGAGCAGTACTTC. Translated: CASSRDSGGAEYEQYF.

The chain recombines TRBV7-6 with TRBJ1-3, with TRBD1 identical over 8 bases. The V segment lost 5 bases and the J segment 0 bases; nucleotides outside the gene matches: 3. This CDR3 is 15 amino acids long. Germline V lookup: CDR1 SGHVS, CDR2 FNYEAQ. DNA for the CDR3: TGTGCCAGCAGCCCACAGGGGGACTCTGGAAACACCATATATTTT. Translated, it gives CASSPQGDSGNTIYF.

CDR3 loop: CASRSGGDPYNEQFF. In DNA, the CDR3 is TGTGCCAGCAGATCGGGGGGCGACCCCTACAATGAGCAGTTCTTC. The rearrangement links TRBV5-4 to TRBJ2-1, with D possibly being TRBD2 (7 bases). The CDR3 totals 15 residues. Germline CDR1 SGHNT, CDR2 YYREEE (reference sequence). Between the trimmed V and J ends, which lost 5 bases and 2 bases, there was a span of 14 bases.

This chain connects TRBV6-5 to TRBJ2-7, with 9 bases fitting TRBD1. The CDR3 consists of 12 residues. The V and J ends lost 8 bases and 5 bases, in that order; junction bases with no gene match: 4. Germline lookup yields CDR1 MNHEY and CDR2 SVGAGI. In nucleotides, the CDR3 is TGTGCCAGCGGACAGGGGTTTCACGAGCAGTACTTC. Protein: CASGQGFHEQYF.

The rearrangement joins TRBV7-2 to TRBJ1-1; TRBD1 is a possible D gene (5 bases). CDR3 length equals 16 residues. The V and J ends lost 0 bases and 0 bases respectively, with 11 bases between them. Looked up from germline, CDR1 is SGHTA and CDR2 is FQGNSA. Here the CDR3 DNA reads TGTGCCAGCAGCTTAGCGTCGGGGGGTTTGAACACTGAAGCTTTCTTT. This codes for CASSLASGGLNTEAFF.

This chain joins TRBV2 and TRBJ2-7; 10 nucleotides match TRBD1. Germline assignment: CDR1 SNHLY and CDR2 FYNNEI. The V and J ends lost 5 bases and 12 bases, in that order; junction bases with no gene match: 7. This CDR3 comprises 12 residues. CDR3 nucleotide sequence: TGTGCCAGCAGTCCAGACGGACAGGGGGGGTACTTC. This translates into CASSPDGQGGYF. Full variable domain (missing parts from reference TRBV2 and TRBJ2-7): EPEVTQTPSHQVTQMGQEVILRCVPISNHLYFYWYRQILGQKVEFLVSFYNNEISEKSEIFDDQFSVERPDGSNFTLKIRSTKLEDSAMYFCASSPDGQGGYFGPGTRLTVT.

The CDR3: CASSRTPPSGEQYF. The CDR3, as DNA: TGTGCCAGCAGCCGCACCCCTCCTAGCGGCGAGCAGTACTTC. The chain carries TRBV11-2 and TRBJ2-7; the match to TRBD2 covers 7 bases. The CDR3 contains 14 residues. Germline CDR1 reads SGHAT; CDR2 reads FQNNGV. Germline trimming cut 5 bases from V and 6 bases from J; bases unmatched to any gene: 10.

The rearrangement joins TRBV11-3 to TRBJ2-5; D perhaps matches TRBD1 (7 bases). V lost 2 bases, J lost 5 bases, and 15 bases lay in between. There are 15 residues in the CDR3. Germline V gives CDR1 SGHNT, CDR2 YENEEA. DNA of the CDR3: TGTGCCAGCAGCTTATATTCAGGGGGAGGTGAGACCCAGTACTTC. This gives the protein CASSLYSGGGETQYF.

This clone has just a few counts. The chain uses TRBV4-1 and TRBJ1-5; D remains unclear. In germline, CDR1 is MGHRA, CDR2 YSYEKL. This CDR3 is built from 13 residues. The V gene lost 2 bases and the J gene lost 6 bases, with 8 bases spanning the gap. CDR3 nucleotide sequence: TGCGCCAGCAGCCAACTAATGGTTCAGCCCCAGCATTTT. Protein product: CASSQLMVQPQHF.

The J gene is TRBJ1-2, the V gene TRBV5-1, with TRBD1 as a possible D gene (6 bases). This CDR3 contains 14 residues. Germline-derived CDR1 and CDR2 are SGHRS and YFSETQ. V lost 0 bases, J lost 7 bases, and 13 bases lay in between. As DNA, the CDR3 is TGCGCCAGCAGCTTGGACAGGGAGGGGAGTGGCTACACCTTC. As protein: CASSLDREGSGYTF.

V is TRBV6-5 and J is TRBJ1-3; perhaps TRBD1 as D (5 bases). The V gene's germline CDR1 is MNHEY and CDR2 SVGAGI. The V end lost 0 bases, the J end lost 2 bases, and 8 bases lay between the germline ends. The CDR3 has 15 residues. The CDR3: CASSYSGGAGNTIYF. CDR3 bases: TGTGCCAGCAGTTACTCGGGGGGGGCTGGAAACACCATATATTTT.

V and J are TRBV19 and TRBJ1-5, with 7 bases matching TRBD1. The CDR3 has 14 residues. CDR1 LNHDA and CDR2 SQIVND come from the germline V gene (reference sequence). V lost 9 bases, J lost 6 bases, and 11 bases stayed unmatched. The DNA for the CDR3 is TGTGCCAGCCGAACAGGGGTTCGGAGTCAGCCCCAGCATTTT. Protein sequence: CASRTGVRSQPQHF.

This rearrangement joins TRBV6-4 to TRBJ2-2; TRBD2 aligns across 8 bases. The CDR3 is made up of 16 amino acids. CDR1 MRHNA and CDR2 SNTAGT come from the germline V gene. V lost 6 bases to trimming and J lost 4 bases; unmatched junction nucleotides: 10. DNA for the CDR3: TGTGCCAGCAGCCCGGATCTAGCGGGTGCCACCGGGGAGCTGTTTTTT. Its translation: CASSPDLAGATGELFF.

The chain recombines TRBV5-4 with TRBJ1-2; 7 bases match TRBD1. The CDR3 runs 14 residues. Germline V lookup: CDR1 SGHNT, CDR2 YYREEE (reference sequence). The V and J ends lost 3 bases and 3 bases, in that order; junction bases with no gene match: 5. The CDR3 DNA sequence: TGTGCCAGCAGCTCGGAGGACAGGTACTATGGCTACACCTTC. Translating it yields CASSSEDRYYGYTF. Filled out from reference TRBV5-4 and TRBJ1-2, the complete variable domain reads ETGVTQSPTHLIKTRGQQVTLRCSSQSGHNTVSWYQQALGQGPQFIFQYYREEENGRGNFPPRFSGLQFPNYSSELNVNALELDDSALYLCASSSEDRYYGYTFGSGTRLTVV.